The 28 T cell receptor beta chains below all came from one sample that was sequenced in a study of blood T cell repertoires in COVID-19. Produced via immunoSEQ multiplex PCR; TCRdb's table is partial and in-frame only. The table has 300,000 to 400,000 clones, approximately 89% seen once. Material for sequencing was peripheral blood. These receptors all come from a woman in her thirties with COVID-19, enrolled during active disease.

J is TRBJ2-3 and V is TRBV3-1 (or the pseudogene TRBV3-2); 7 bases line up with TRBD2. Per germline, CDR1 LGHDT and CDR2 YNNKEL (reference sequence). This CDR3 is 15 amino acids long. With 3 bases clipped from V and 1 base from J, the junction kept 4 bases outside the gene matches. The chain's CDR3 is CASSHIRGGTDTQYF. CDR3 DNA sequence: TGTGCCAGCAGCCACATACGGGGGGGCACAGATACGCAGTATTTT.

The sample holds a few counts of this clone. The J gene is TRBJ2-3, the V gene TRBV5-1; 9 nucleotides align to TRBD2. Trimming took 0 bases from V and 4 from J; bases not matched to a gene: 15. The CDR3 is 19 amino acids. Germline values: CDR1 SGHRS, CDR2 YFSETQ. The CDR3, as DNA: TGCGCCAGCAGCTTGGCGGTGATAGCGGGGGCTACAGGCGCAGATACGCAGTATTTT. Residues: CASSLAVIAGATGADTQYF.

V is TRBV3-1 (or the pseudogene TRBV3-2) and J is TRBJ2-7, with D uncertain. V lost 1 base and J lost 4, with 20 bases in between. Germline V gene lookup returns CDR1 LGHDT and CDR2 YNNKEL (reference sequence). CDR3 length: 17 amino acids. The CDR3 coding sequence is TGTGCCAGCAGCCAAGGCCGCTCCCGGTCAAATACTTACGAGCAGTACTTC. Translated: CASSQGRSRSNTYEQYF.

The V call is TRBV19, the J call TRBJ1-4, with TRBD1 matching over 7 bases. J was trimmed by 6 bases and V by 8 bases; bases with no gene match: 9. In germline, CDR1 is LNHDA, CDR2 SQIVND (reference sequence). The CDR3 spans 14 residues. CDR3 amino acids: CASGRQGGDEKLFF. The DNA for the CDR3 is TGTGCCAGTGGTCGACAGGGCGGCGATGAAAAACTGTTTTTT.

V is TRBV9 and J is TRBJ1-3; a possible D gene is TRBD1 (6 bases). The V and J ends lost 3 bases and 1 base respectively, with 11 bases between them. The CDR3 has 15 residues. Germline V lookup: CDR1 SGDLS, CDR2 YYNGEE. This CDR3 reads CASSGTGLSGNTIYF. CDR3 nucleotide sequence: TGTGCCAGCAGCGGTACAGGGCTTTCTGGAAACACCATATATTTT.

This chain links TRBV11-2 with TRBJ1-4, with D perhaps TRBD1 (5 bases). V was shortened by 5 bases and J by 3 bases, with 13 bases between the two germline ends. The CDR3 has 15 residues. Germline CDR1 reads SGHAT; CDR2 reads FQNNGV. CDR3 region: CASSPAGLANEKLFF. CDR3 bases: TGTGCCAGCAGCCCGGCAGGGTTGGCTAATGAAAAACTGTTTTTT.

The DNA of the CDR3 is TGTGCCAGCTCACGACTGGGACTGCGGGAGACCCAGTACTTC. Protein: CASSRLGLRETQYF. The V call is TRBV18, the J call TRBJ2-5; D is perhaps TRBD2 (6 bases). V lost 4 bases to trimming and J lost 5 bases, with 14 bases between them. The CDR3 consists of 14 residues. Germline CDR1 and CDR2: KGHSH and LQKENI.

This sequence joins TRBV15 and TRBJ1-1; TRBD1 matches at 9 bases. Germline CDR1 LNHNV, CDR2 YYDKDF (reference sequence). The junction had 3 bases not matched to a gene; V was cut back by 1 base and J by 0 bases. The CDR3 has 16 amino acids. Here the CDR3 reads CATSRVDRGMNTEAFF. The DNA for the CDR3 is TGTGCCACCAGCAGAGTAGACAGGGGGATGAACACTGAAGCTTTCTTT. The full variable domain, completed using reference TRBV15 and TRBJ1-1, is DAMVIQNPRYQVTQFGKPVTLSCSQTLNHNVMYWYQQKSSQAPKLLFHYYDKDFNNEADTPDNFQSRRPNTSFCFLDIRSPGLGDTAMYLCATSRVDRGMNTEAFFGQGTRLTVV.

As to this clone: The junction and the germline gene differ at one end; a read error may be behind it. J is TRBJ1-6 and V is TRBV7-6; TRBD1 is a possible D gene (5 bases). There are 14 residues in the CDR3. Germline V gene lookup returns CDR1 SGHVS and CDR2 FNYEAQ. The CDR3 protein is CASSSLRDFSSLHF. CDR3 nucleotides: TGTGCCAGCAGCTCTCTCCGGGACTTTTCATCCCTCCACTTT.

This clone was counted a single time. The rearrangement uses TRBV5-4 and TRBJ1-2; D gene uncertain. V lost 0 bases to trimming and J lost 1 base, with 10 bases between them. In germline, CDR1 is SGHNT, CDR2 YYREEE (reference sequence). The CDR3 is 15 residues long. For the CDR3, the DNA is TGTGCCAGCAGCTTGGACTACGGATATAACTATGGCTACACCTTC. Translating gives CASSLDYGYNYGYTF.

Here the CDR3 reads CASSTGGDTEAFF. CDR3 nucleotide sequence: TGTGCCAGCAGCACAGGGGGGGACACTGAAGCTTTCTTT. The V gene is TRBV9, the J gene TRBJ1-1, with 8 bases that match TRBD1. The germline gives CDR1 SGDLS, CDR2 YYNGEE. The V segment lost 4 bases and the J segment 3 bases; nucleotides outside the gene matches: 2. This CDR3 spans 13 amino acids.

This chain joins TRBV6-5 and TRBJ1-6; D is uncertain. V was pared by 6 bases and J by 9 bases, with 9 bases between. CDR3 length: 12 residues. CDR1 and CDR2 from the germline V gene are MNHEY and SVGAGI. DNA for the CDR3: TGTGCCAGCAGAATAGGGAGTTCACCCCTCCACTTT. Translated, it gives CASRIGSSPLHF.

The CDR3 DNA is TGTGCCAGCAGCTTAGGTTTTAGTCTGCAGACCCAGTACTTC. Protein product: CASSLGFSLQTQYF. V gene TRBV11-3 combines with J gene TRBJ2-5; D remains unclear. The V end was cut by 1 base, the J end by 6 bases, with 12 bases between. CDR1 and CDR2 from the germline V gene are SGHNT and YENEEA. The CDR3 runs 14 residues.

Turning to this clone: The junction shows a germline mismatch at one end, possibly a read error. V is TRBV7-6 and J is TRBJ1-2; D is uncertain. Per the germline V gene, CDR1 is SGHVS and CDR2 is FNYEAQ. CDR3 length: 15 amino acids. CDR3 in DNA: TGTGCCAGCACCGCTTTAATCGGGGTTAACTACGGCTACACCTTC. As protein: CASTALIGVNYGYTF.

V and J are TRBV20-1 and TRBJ2-7, with D possibly TRBD1 on 6 matching bases. This CDR3 is built from 10 residues. Germline V lookup: CDR1 DFQATT, CDR2 SNEGSKA (reference sequence). The CDR3 region has the DNA TGCAGTGCTAGGGGACACCATAGCACGGTC. Translated: CSARGHHSTV.

Concerning this clone itself: This CDR3 is also generated by other DNA sequences in the sample. Here the CDR3 reads CASSLRNTEAFF. CDR3 bases: TGTGCCAGCAGTTTACGGAACACTGAAGCTTTCTTT. V gene TRBV28 combines with J gene TRBJ1-1, with D unclear. V shed 2 bases and J shed 1 base, with 2 bases lying between them. This CDR3 is 12 amino acids long. The V gene's germline CDR1 is MDHEN and CDR2 SYDVKM.

This chain joins TRBV19 and TRBJ1-1; 9 nucleotides match TRBD1. The CDR3 is made up of 14 amino acids. The trim removed 7 bases at V and 8 bases at J, leaving 11 bases unmatched. Germline-derived CDR1 and CDR2 are LNHDA and SQIVND (reference sequence). CDR3 DNA: TGTGCCAGTACCGAGGGACAGGGTGGCTGGGAAGCTTTCTTT. This codes for CASTEGQGGWEAFF.

The chain uses TRBV2 and TRBJ1-1; weak D call: TRBD1 (6 bases). The germline V gene has CDR1 SNHLY and CDR2 FYNNEI. The CDR3 spans 13 residues. Trimming left V 3 bases short and J 8 bases short, with 13 bases between. CDR3 bases: TGTGCCAGCAGTGACGGGGGGCAAAGAGAAGCTTTCTTT. It encodes CASSDGGQREAFF.

The CDR3 bases are TGTGCCAGCAGATCGCAGGGGGTAGCTTTTAACTATGGCTACACCTTC. Its translation is CASRSQGVAFNYGYTF. This chain joins TRBV5-6 and TRBJ1-2; 7 bases fit TRBD1. The CDR3 is made up of 16 amino acids. Germline V gives CDR1 SGHDT, CDR2 YYEEEE. With V trimmed by 5 bases and J by 1 base, 11 bases remained unmatched.

J is TRBJ1-2 and V is TRBV11-2, with 8 positions matching TRBD1. J lost 5 bases, V lost 5 bases, and 16 bases had no gene match. The V gene's germline CDR1 is SGHAT and CDR2 FQNNGV. The CDR3 runs 17 residues. CDR3 nucleotides: TGTGCCAGCAGCCGACAGGGGTGGGCCGATACTGGGTATGGCTACACCTTC. Protein: CASSRQGWADTGYGYTF.

The chain recombines TRBV10-3 with TRBJ2-1; D is perhaps TRBD1 (6 bases). This CDR3 has 18 residues. Trimming left V 3 bases short and J 0 bases short, with 18 bases between. Germline loops: CDR1 ENHRY, CDR2 SYGVKD. In DNA form, the CDR3 reads TGTGCCATCAGTGACCGGGCCAAGGGGGAGACCTCCTACAATGAGCAGTTCTTC. Amino acid sequence: CAISDRAKGETSYNEQFF.

This clone turned up a few times. This sequence joins TRBV7-9 and TRBJ1-2; D may be TRBD1 (5 bases). The CDR3 runs to 12 residues. Trimming took off 4 bases at V and 5 bases at J, with 8 bases between the two ends. Per the germline V gene, CDR1 is SEHNR and CDR2 is FQNEAQ (reference sequence). CDR3 sequence reads: CASSSQEYGYTF. The CDR3 DNA is TGTGCCAGCAGCTCACAGGAGTATGGCTACACCTTC.

This sequence joins TRBV19 and TRBJ1-2; D is undetermined. The V gene's germline CDR1 is LNHDA and CDR2 SQIVND (reference sequence). Trimming shortened V by 6 bases and J by 11 bases, and 13 bases separated the two germline ends. The CDR3 consists of 11 residues. CDR3 region: CASRTSSEYTF. As DNA, the CDR3 is TGTGCCAGTAGAACGTCAAGCGAGTACACCTTC.

Of note for this clone: The same CDR3 can be traced to other DNA sequences in this sample. CDR3 region: CASSLDRDTEAFF. The CDR3 region has the DNA TGTGCCAGCAGCCTAGACAGGGACACTGAAGCTTTCTTT. V and J are TRBV5-4 and TRBJ1-1, with 7 bases fitting TRBD1. The germline V gene encodes CDR1 SGHNT and CDR2 YYREEE (reference sequence). This CDR3 region has 13 residues. The trim removed 4 bases at V and 3 bases at J, leaving 3 bases unmatched.

CDR3 coding DNA: TGCAGCGTTTGGACAGGAACGAACACTGAAGCTTTCTTT. Protein: CSVWTGTNTEAFF. The chain is built from TRBV29-1 and TRBJ1-1, with TRBD1 matching over 7 bases. CDR1 is SQVTM and CDR2 is ANQGSEA in the germline V gene. The J segment lost 1 base and the V segment lost 5 bases, leaving 4 bases of the junction unmatched. The CDR3 has 13 amino acids.

This chain links TRBV10-3 with TRBJ1-6, with TRBD1 as a possible D gene (6 bases). This CDR3 contains 13 residues. The V gene's germline CDR1 is ENHRY and CDR2 SYGVKD. The ends were cut back, 2 bases at V and 7 bases at J, with 6 bases in the middle. The DNA for the CDR3 is TGTGCCATCAGTGAGGGACAGAATTCACCCCTCCACTTT. Amino acids: CAISEGQNSPLHF.

This clone has just one count. The V call is TRBV6-1, the J call TRBJ2-5, with 13 bases aligning to TRBD2. V was clipped by 3 bases and J by 5 bases; unmatched bases: 15. The CDR3 runs 19 residues. Per germline, CDR1 MNHNS and CDR2 SASEGT. The CDR3 sequence is CASSDPGLAGLTEGETQYF. The DNA for the CDR3 is TGTGCCAGCAGTGATCCGGGACTAGCGGGGCTCACTGAGGGCGAGACCCAGTACTTC.

The V gene is TRBV6-1, the J gene TRBJ1-1; possible D gene TRBD1, 6 bases. V lost 1 base, J lost 10 bases, and 10 bases lay in between. CDR1 is MNHNS, CDR2 SASEGT, per germline. The CDR3 has 12 residues. CDR3: CASSEEGVRAFF. The CDR3 DNA reads as TGTGCCAGCAGTGAAGAGGGGGTACGAGCTTTCTTT.